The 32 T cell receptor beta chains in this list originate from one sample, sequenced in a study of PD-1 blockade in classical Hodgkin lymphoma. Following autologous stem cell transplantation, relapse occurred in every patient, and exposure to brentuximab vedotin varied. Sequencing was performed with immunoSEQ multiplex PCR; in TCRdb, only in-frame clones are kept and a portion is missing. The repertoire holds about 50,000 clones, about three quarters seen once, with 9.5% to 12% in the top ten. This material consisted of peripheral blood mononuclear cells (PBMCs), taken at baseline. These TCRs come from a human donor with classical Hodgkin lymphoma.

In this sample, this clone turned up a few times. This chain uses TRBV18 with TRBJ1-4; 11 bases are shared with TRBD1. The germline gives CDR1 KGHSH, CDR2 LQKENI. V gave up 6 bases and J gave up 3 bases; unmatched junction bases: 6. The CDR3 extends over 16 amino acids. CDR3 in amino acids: CASSTGQGAANEKLFF. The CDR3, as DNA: TGTGCCAGCTCGACAGGACAGGGGGCGGCTAATGAAAAACTGTTTTTT.

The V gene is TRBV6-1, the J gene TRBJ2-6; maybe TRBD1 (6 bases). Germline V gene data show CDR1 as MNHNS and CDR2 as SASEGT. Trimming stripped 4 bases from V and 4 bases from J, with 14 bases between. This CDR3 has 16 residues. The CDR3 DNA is TGTGCCAGCAGTGGGGTACAGGGCTCGGGGGCCAACGTCCTGACTTTC. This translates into CASSGVQGSGANVLTF.

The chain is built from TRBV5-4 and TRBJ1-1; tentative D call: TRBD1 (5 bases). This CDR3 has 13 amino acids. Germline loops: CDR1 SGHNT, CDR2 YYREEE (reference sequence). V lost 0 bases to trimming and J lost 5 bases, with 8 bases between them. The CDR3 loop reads CASSLEKGTEAFF. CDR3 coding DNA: TGTGCCAGCAGCTTGGAAAAGGGGACTGAAGCTTTCTTT.

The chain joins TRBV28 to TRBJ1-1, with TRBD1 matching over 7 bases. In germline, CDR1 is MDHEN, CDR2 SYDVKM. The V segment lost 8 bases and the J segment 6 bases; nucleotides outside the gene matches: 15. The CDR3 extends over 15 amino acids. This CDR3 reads CASSGGRGGWAEAFF. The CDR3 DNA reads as TGTGCCAGCTCAGGGGGGCGAGGGGGTTGGGCTGAAGCTTTCTTT. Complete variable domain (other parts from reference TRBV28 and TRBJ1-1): DVKVTQSSRYLVKRTGEKVFLECVQDMDHENMFWYRQDPGLGLRLIYFSYDVKMKEKGDIPEGYSVSREKKERFSLILESASTNQTSMYLCASSGGRGGWAEAFFGQGTRLTVV.

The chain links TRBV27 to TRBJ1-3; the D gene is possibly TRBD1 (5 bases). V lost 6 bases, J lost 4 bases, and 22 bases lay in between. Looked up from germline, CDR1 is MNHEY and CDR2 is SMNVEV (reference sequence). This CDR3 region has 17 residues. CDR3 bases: TGTGCCAGCAGCTATCCCCGTCGACAGTTTAAGGGAAACACCATATATTTT. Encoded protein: CASSYPRRQFKGNTIYF.

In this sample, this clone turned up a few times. CDR3 in DNA: TGTGCCAGCAGCTTAGGGACTAGCTCGGAGCAGTACTTC. It yields the protein CASSLGTSSEQYF. J is TRBJ2-7 and V is TRBV7-8; 8 nucleotides match TRBD2. Germline CDR1 is SGHVS and CDR2 is FQNEAQ. The CDR3 loop spans 13 amino acids. Losses at the gene ends were 1 base for V and 7 bases for J; bases not matched to a gene: 3.

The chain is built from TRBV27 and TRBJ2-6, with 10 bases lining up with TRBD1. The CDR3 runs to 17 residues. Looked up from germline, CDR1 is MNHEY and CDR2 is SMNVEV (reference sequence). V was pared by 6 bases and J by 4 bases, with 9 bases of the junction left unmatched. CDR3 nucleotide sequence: TGTGCCAGCAGGGGGACAGGGGTGTCCCCCGGGGCCAACGTCCTGACTTTC. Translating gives CASRGTGVSPGANVLTF.

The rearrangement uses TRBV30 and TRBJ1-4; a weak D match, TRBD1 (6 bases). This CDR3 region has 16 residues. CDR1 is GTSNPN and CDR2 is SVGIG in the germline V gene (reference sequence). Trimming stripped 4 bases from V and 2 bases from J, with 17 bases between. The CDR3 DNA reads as TGTGCCTGGATGGTACCGGGGGCTGCGACTAATGAAAAACTGTTTTTT. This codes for CAWMVPGAATNEKLFF.

The CDR3 DNA reads as TGTGCCAGCAGCTTAGAGGGACTAGCGGGCTACGAGCAGTACTTC. Its translation is CASSLEGLAGYEQYF. V usage is TRBV11-3 and J usage is TRBJ2-7, with 12 bases that match TRBD2. J was trimmed by 3 bases and V by 0 bases; bases with no gene match: 0. The CDR3 contains 15 residues. Germline-derived CDR1 and CDR2 are SGHNT and YENEEA.

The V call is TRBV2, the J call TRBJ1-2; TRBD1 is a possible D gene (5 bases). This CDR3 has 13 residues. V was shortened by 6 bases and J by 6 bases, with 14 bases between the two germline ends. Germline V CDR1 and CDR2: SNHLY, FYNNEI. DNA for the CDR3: TGTGCCAGCAGCTTTCGAGGGGCGGATGGCTACACCTTC. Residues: CASSFRGADGYTF.

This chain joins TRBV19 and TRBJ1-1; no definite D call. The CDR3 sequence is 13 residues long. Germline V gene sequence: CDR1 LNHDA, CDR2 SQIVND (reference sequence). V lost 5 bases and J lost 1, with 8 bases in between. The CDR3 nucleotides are TGTGCCAGTAGTCCGCCGCCGAACACTGAAGCTTTCTTT. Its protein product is CASSPPPNTEAFF.

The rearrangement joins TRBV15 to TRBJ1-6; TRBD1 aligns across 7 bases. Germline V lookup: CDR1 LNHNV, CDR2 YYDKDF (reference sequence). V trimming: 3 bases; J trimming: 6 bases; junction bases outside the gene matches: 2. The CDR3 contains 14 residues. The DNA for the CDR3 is TGTGCCACCAGCAGGGACAGGCTTAATTCACCCCTCCACTTT. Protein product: CATSRDRLNSPLHF. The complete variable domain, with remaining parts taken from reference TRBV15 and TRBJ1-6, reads DAMVIQNPRYQVTQFGKPVTLSCSQTLNHNVMYWYQQKSSQAPKLLFHYYDKDFNNEADTPDNFQSRRPNTSFCFLDIRSPGLGDTAMYLCATSRDRLNSPLHFGNGTRLTVT.

CDR3: CASSPMGDTQYF. Here the CDR3 DNA reads TGTGCCAGCTCACCAATGGGGGATACGCAGTATTTT. This chain joins TRBV18 and TRBJ2-3; D uncertain. Germline CDR1 and CDR2: KGHSH and LQKENI. Trimming shortened V by 2 bases and J by 6 bases, and 6 bases separated the two germline ends. The CDR3 is 12 amino acids.

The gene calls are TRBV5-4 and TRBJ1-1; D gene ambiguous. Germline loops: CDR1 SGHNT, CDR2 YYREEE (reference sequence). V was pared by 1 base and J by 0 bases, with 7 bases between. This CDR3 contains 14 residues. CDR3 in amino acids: CASSLSSLNTEAFF. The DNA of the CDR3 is TGTGCCAGCAGCTTGTCCAGTCTGAACACTGAAGCTTTCTTT.

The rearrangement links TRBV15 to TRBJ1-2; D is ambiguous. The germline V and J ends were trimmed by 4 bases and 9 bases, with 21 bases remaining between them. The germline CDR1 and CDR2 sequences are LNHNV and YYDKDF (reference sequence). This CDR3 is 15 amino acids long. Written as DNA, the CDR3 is TGTGCCACCAGCACACAATATATCCCGGCCGATAGCTACACCTTC. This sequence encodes CATSTQYIPADSYTF.

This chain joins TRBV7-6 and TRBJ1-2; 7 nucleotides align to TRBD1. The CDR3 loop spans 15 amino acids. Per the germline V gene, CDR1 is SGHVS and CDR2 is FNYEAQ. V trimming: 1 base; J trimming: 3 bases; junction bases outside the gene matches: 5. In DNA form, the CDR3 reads TGTGCCAGCAGCTTAGGCTCCGGGACAGACTATGGCTACACCTTC. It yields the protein CASSLGSGTDYGYTF. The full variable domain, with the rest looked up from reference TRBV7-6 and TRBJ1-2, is GAGVSQSPRYKVTKRGQDVALRCDPISGHVSLYWYRQALGQGPEFLTYFNYEAQQDKSGLPNDRFSAERPEGSISTLTIQRTEQRDSAMYRCASSLGSGTDYGYTFGSGTRLTVV.

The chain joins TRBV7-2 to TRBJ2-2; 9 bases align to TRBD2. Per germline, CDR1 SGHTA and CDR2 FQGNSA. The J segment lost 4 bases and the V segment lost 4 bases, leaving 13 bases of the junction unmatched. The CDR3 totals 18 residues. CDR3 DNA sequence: TGTGCCAGCAGCTCCTCCACTGGGGCGGGGGGGCCCACCGGGGAGCTGTTTTTT. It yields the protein CASSSSTGAGGPTGELFF.

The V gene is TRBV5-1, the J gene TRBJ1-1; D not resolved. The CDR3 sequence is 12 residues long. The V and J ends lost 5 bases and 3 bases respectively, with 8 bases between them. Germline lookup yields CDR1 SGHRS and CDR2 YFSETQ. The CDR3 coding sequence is TGCGCCAGCAGTCTGGCCCACACTGAAGCTTTCTTT. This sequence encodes CASSLAHTEAFF.

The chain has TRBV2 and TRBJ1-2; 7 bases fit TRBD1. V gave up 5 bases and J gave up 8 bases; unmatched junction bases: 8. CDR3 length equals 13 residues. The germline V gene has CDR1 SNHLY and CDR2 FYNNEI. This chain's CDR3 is CASSLDRVGGYTF. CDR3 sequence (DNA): TGTGCCAGCAGTCTTGACAGGGTAGGAGGCTACACCTTC. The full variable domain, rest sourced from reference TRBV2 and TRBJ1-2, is EPEVTQTPSHQVTQMGQEVILRCVPISNHLYFYWYRQILGQKVEFLVSFYNNEISEKSEIFDDQFSVERPDGSNFTLKIRSTKLEDSAMYFCASSLDRVGGYTFGSGTRLTVV.

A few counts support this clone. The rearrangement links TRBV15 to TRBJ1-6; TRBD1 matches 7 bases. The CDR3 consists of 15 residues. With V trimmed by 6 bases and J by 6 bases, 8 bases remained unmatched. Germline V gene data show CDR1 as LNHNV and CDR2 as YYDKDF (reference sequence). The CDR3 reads CATSLQGRSNSPLHF. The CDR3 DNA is TGTGCCACCAGTCTACAGGGGCGGAGTAATTCACCCCTCCACTTT.

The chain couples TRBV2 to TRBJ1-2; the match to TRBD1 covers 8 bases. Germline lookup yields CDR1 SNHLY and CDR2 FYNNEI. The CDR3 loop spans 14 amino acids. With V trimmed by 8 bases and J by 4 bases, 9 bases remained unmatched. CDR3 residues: CASLDREGLYGYTF. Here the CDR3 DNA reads TGTGCCAGCTTGGACAGGGAAGGTCTCTATGGCTACACCTTC.

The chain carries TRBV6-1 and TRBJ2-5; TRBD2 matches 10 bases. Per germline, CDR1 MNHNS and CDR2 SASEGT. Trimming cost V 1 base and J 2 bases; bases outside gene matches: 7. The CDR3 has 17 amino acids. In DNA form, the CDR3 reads TGTGCCAGCAGTGAAGGCAGGACTAGCGGCTTACAAGAGACCCAGTACTTC. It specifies CASSEGRTSGLQETQYF.

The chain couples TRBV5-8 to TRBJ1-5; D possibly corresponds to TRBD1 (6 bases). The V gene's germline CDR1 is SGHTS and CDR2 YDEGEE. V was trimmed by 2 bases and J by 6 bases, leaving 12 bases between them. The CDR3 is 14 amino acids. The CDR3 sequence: CASSFSGGRQPQHF. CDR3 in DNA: TGTGCCAGCAGCTTCTCGGGGGGCCGTCAGCCCCAGCATTTT.

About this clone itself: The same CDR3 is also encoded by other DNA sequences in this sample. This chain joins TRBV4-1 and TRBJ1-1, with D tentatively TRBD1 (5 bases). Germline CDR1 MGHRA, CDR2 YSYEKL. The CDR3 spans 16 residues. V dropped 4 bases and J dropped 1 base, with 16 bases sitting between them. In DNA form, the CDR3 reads TGCGCCAGCAGCCCAAGCCTCGGGACGGAGAACACTGAAGCTTTCTTT. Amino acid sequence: CASSPSLGTENTEAFF.

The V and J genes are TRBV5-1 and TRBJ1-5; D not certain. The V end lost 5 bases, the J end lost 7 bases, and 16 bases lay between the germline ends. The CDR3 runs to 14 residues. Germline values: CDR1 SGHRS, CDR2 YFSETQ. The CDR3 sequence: CASSPGVGDQPQHF. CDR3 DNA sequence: TGCGCCAGCAGTCCTGGAGTCGGAGACCAGCCCCAGCATTTT.

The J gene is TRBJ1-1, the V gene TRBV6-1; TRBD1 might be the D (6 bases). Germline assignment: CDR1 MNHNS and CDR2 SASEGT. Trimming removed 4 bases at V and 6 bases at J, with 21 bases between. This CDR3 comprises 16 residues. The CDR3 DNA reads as TGTGCCAGCAGTGTCCCTTCTACAGGGTCGCAGCCTGAAGCTTTCTTT. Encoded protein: CASSVPSTGSQPEAFF.

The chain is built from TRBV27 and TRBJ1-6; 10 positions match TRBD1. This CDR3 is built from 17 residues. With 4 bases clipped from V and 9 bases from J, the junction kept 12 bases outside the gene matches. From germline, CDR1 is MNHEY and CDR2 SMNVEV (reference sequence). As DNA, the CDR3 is TGTGCCAGCAGTTCGATCCCTGACAGGGGGCGCAGTTCACCCCTCCACTTT. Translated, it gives CASSSIPDRGRSSPLHF.

CDR3 protein: CASSVGTAEGFEQYF. The CDR3 DNA reads TGCGCCAGCAGCGTGGGGACAGCGGAAGGATTTGAGCAGTACTTC. J is TRBJ2-7 and V is TRBV5-1; 7 bases are a match to TRBD1. J was trimmed by 7 bases and V by 4 bases; bases with no gene match: 14. The CDR3 length is 15 residues. CDR1 SGHRS and CDR2 YFSETQ come from the germline V gene.

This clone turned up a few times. CDR3 in amino acids: CASRDSSNYGYTF. The CDR3 DNA sequence: TGTGCCAGTCGGGACAGCTCTAACTATGGCTACACCTTC. This chain connects TRBV2 to TRBJ1-2; 7 bases map to TRBD1. CDR1 SNHLY and CDR2 FYNNEI come from the germline V gene. The trim removed 9 bases at V and 0 bases at J, leaving 4 bases unmatched. This CDR3 contains 13 residues.

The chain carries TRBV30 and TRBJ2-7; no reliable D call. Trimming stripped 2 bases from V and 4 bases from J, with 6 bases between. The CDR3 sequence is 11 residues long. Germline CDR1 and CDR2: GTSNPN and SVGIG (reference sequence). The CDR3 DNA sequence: TGTGCCTGGAGTCTGGTTTACGAGCAGTACTTC. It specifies CAWSLVYEQYF. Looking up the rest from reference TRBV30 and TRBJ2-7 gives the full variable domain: SQTIHQWPATLVQPVGSPLSLECTVEGTSNPNLYWYRQAAGRGLQLLFYSVGIGQISSEVPQNLSASRPQDRQFILSSKKLLLSDSGFYLCAWSLVYEQYFGPGTRLTVT.

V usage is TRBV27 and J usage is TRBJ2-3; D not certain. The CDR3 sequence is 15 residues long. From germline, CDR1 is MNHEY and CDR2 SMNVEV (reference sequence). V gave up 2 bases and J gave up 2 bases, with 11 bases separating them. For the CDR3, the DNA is TGTGCCAGCAGTTTAAGGGCAGGTTTCACAGATACGCAGTATTTT. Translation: CASSLRAGFTDTQYF.

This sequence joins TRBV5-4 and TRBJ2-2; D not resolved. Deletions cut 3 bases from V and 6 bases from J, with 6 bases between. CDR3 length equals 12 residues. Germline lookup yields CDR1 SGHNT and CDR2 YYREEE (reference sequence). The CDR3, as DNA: TGTGCCAGCAGCTGGGGATCCGGGGAGCTGTTTTTT. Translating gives CASSWGSGELFF.